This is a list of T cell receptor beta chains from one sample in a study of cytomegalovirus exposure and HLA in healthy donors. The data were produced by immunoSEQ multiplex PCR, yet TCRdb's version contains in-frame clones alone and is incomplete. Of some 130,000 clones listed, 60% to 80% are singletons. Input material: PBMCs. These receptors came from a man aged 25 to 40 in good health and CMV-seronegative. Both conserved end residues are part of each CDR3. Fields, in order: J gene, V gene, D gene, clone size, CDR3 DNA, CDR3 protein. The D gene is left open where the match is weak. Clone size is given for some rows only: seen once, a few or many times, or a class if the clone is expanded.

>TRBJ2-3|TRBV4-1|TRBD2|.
TGCGCCAGCAGCCGACTAGCGGGAGGTAACACAGATACGCAGTATTTT
CASSRLAGGNTDTQYF
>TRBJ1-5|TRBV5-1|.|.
TGCGCCAGCAGCTTGGAGGGGGGGCGAACGTCTATCAATCAGCCCCAGCATTTT
CASSLEGGRTSINQPQHF
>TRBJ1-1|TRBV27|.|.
TGTGCCAGCAGTCACCAACCGGGAGGGAACACTGAAGCTTTCTTT
CASSHQPGGNTEAFF
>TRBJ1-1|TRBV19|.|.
TGTGCCAGTAGTATGAGGTCTACAGGGAAGCCTGAAGCTTTCTTT
CASSMRSTGKPEAFF
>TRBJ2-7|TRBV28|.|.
TGTGCCAGCAGTTTAGAAGCAGGGAAAAACTACGAGCAGTACTTC
CASSLEAGKNYEQYF
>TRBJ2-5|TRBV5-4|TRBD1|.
TGTGCCAGCAGCTTGATAACAGGGGGTCGGGAGACCCAGTACTTC
CASSLITGGRETQYF
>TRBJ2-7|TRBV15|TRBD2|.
TGTGCCACCAGCAGAGGATCAGCGGGGGACGACTACGAGCAGTACTTC
CATSRGSAGDDYEQYF
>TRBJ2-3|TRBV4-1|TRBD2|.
TGCGCCAGCAGCCAAGAGCTAGCGGGACAATATACGCAGTATTTT
CASSQELAGQYTQYF
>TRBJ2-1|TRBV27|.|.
TGTGCCAGCACTCCTCGGACAGATAGAATCAATAAGCAGTTCTTC
CASTPRTDRINKQFF
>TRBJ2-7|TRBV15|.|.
TGTGCCACCAGCAGGCAGGGCGCGGACGAGCAGTACTTC
CATSRQGADEQYF
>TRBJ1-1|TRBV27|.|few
TGTGCCAGCAGCCAACAGGGACGGACTGAAGCTTTCTTT
CASSQQGRTEAFF
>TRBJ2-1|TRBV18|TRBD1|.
TGTGCCAGCTCACCGGGCATGGGACAGATCAATGAGCAGTTCTTC
CASSPGMGQINEQFF
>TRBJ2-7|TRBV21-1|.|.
TGTGCCAGCAGCAAAACAGCTCTCTACGAGCAGTACTTC
CASSKTALYEQYF
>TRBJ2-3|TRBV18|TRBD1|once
TGTGCCAGCTCACCATGGACAGGGGGAGACGGCACAGATACGCAGTATTTT
CASSPWTGGDGTDTQYF
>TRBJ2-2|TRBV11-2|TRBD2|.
TGTGCCAGCAGCTTAACTCCTAGCGGGAGAACGGGCACCGGAGAGCTGTTTTTT
CASSLTPSGRTGTGELFF
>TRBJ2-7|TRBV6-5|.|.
TGTGCCAGCAGTCCATCCTTCGCGGACAGCTACGAGCAGTACTTC
CASSPSFADSYEQYF
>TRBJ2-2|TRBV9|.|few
TGTGCCAGCAGCGTAGCTAGTTGGGCGGGAAGATCCACCGGGGAGCTGTTTTTT
CASSVASWAGRSTGELFF
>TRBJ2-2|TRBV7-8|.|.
TGTGCCAGCAGCTTTCGGGGGGCGCGTATCGGGGAGCTGTTTTTT
CASSFRGARIGELFF
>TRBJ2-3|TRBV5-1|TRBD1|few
TGCGCCAGCAGCTTGGTAGGGGACAGGGCCACAGATACGCAGTATTTT
CASSLVGDRATDTQYF
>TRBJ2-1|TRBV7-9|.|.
TGTGCCAGCAGCTCGTGGGATCGACTAGTAGGGGTTTATGAGCAGTTCTTC
CASSSWDRLVGVYEQFF
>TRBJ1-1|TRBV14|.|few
TGTGCCAGCAGCCAAAGCGTGATGACTGAAGCTTTCTTT
CASSQSVMTEAFF
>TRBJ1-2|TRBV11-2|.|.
TGTGCCAGCAGAATACCCGGTAACTATGGCTACACCTTC
CASRIPGNYGYTF
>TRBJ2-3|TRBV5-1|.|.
TGCGCCAGCAGCATCCACGGGGAGCGCACAGATACGCAGTATTTT
CASSIHGERTDTQYF
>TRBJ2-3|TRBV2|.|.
TGTGCCAGCAGTGTTCTTGGCGGGCCCCACACAGATACGCAGTATTTT
CASSVLGGPHTDTQYF
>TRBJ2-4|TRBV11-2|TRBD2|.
TGTGCCAGCAGCCCCGAGAGCGGGAGAAATGGGAAGAAAAACATTCAGTACTTC
CASSPESGRNGKKNIQYF
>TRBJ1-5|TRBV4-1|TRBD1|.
TGCGCCAGCAGCCAGACTCTCCTTAGGGGGCCCACTCAGCCCCAGCATTTT
CASSQTLLRGPTQPQHF
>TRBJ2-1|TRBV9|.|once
TGTGCCAGCAGCTCCCGGATCCGGGACTTCTACAATGAGCAGTTCTTC
CASSSRIRDFYNEQFF
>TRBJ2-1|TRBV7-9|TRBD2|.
TGTGCCAGCAGCCCGCGGGGGGCGGGGAGCGGGCGGTACAATGAGCAGTTCTTC
CASSPRGAGSGRYNEQFF
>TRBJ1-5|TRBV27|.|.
TGTGCCAGCAGTTTAAGGGTGTGGGCAGGGCGCAATCAGCCCCAGCATTTT
CASSLRVWAGRNQPQHF
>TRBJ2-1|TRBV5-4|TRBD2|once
TGTGCCAGCACCTTGGTGGGACTAGCGTCTTACAATGAGCAGTTCTTC
CASTLVGLASYNEQFF
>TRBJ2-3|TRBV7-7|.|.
TGTGCTAGCAGCCACGGGAGCCTGGGGACAGATACGCAGTATTTT
CASSHGSLGTDTQYF
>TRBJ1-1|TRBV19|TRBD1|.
TGTGCCAGTAGTAACAGGGGGTGGACTGAAGCTTTCTTT
CASSNRGWTEAFF
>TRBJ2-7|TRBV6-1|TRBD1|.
TGTGCCGAATCTCGTACAGGGGGCTACGAGCAGTACTTC
CAESRTGGYEQYF
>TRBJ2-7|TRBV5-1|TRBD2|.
TGCGCCAGCAGAGAGACTCCTAGCGGGGGTACCTACGAGCAGTACTTC
CASRETPSGGTYEQYF
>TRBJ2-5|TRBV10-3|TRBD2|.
TGTGCCATCAGTGGCTCACTAGCGGAAGAGACCCAGTACTTC
CAISGSLAEETQYF
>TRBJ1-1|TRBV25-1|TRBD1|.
TGTGCCAGCAGTGACTCGGGACAGGGAGGCACTGAAGCTTTCTTT
CASSDSGQGGTEAFF
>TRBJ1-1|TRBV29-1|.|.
TGCAGTGGGAGAGGAGGGGCCCGGGGCACTGAAGCTTTCTTT
CSGRGGARGTEAFF
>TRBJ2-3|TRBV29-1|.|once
TGCAGCGTTGATGGGGAGTTAAGCACAGATACGCAGTATTTT
CSVDGELSTDTQYF
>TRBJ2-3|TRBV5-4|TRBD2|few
TGTGCCAGCAGCCCCAATAGCGGGTCTACGCAGTATTTT
CASSPNSGSTQYF
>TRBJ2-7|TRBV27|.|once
TGTGCCAGGGCCCGAAGTTCCGAGCAGTACTTC
CARARSSEQYF
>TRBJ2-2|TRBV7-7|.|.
TGTGCTAGCAGCCCCGGGGGGCACACCGGGGAGCTGTTTTTT
CASSPGGHTGELFF
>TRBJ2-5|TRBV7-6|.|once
TGTGCCAGCAGCAAGCCTTACTCCCTTTGGGGGCGCCGGGAGACCCAGTACTTC
CASSKPYSLWGRRETQYF
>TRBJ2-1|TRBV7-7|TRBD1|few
TGTGCTAGCAGTTTCGGACCACAGGGGAGCTCCTACAATGAGCAGTTCTTC
CASSFGPQGSSYNEQFF
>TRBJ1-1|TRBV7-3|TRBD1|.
TGTGCCAGCAGCACGGACAGGGGCACTGAAGCTTTCTTT
CASSTDRGTEAFF
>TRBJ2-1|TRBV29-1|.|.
TGCAGCGTTGAACCTCCCGGGGAGTTCTTC
CSVEPPGEFF
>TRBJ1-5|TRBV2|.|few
TGTGCCAGCAGACGGGGAGGGGTTAGCAATCAGCCCCAGCATTTT
CASRRGGVSNQPQHF
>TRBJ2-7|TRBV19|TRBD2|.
TGTGCCACCCGGACTAGCGGAACCTACGAGCAGTACTTC
CATRTSGTYEQYF
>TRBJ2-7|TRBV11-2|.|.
TGTGCCAGCAGTCGCGCCTCACTAGACGAGCAGTACTTC
CASSRASLDEQYF